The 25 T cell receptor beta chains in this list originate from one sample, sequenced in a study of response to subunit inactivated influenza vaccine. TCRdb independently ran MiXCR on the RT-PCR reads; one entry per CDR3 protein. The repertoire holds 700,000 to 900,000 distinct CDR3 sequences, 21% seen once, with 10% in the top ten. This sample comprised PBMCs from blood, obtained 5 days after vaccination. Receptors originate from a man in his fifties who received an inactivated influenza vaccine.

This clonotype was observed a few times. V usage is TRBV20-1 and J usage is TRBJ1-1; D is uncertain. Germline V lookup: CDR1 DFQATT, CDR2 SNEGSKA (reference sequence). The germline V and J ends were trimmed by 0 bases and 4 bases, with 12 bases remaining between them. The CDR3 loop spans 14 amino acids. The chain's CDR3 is CSARDSGGSTEAFF. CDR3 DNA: TGCAGTGCTAGAGATTCGGGAGGGAGCACTGAAGCTTTCTTT.

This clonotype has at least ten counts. In DNA, the CDR3 is TGTGCCAGCAGCTTAGGGAGACAGATCTACGAGCAGTACTTC. This sequence encodes CASSLGRQIYEQYF. The chain recombines TRBV7-8 with TRBJ2-7; D might be TRBD1 (5 bases). V was clipped by 1 base and J by 3 bases, with 10 bases between them. CDR3 size: 14 residues. Germline loops: CDR1 SGHVS, CDR2 FQNEAQ.

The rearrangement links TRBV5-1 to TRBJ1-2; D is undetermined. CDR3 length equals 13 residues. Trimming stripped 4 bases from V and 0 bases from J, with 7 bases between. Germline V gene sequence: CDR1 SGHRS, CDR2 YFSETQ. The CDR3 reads CASSPTTNYGYTF. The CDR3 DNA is TGCGCCAGCAGCCCGACAACTAACTATGGCTACACCTTC. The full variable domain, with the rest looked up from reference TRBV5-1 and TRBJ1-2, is KAGVTQTPRYLIKTRGQQVTLSCSPISGHRSVSWYQQTPGQGLQFLFEYFSETQRNKGNFPGRFSGRQFSNSRSEMNVSTLELGDSALYLCASSPTTNYGYTFGSGTRLTVV.

CDR3 DNA sequence: TGCAGCGTTGGGGGGCTTCTGAGCTCCTACAATGAGCAGTTCTTC. Amino acids: CSVGGLLSSYNEQFF. The chain employs TRBV29-1 and TRBJ2-1, with D possibly being TRBD1 (6 bases). Germline V gene data show CDR1 as SQVTM and CDR2 as ANQGSEA. V was clipped by 4 bases and J by 0 bases, with 13 bases between them. The CDR3 runs 15 residues.

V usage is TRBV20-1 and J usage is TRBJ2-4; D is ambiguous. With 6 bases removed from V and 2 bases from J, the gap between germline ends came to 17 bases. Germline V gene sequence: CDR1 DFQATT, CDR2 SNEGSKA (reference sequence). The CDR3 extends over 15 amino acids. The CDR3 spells CSAIGRSASKNIQYF. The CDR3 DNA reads TGCAGTGCCATTGGACGGAGCGCCTCCAAAAACATTCAGTACTTC.

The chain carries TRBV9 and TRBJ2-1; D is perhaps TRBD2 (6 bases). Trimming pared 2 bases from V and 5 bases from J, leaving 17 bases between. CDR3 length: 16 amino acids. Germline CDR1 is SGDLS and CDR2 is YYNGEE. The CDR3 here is CASSVELGGPNNEQFF. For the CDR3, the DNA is TGTGCCAGCAGCGTGGAGTTGGGGGGACCGAACAATGAGCAGTTCTTC.

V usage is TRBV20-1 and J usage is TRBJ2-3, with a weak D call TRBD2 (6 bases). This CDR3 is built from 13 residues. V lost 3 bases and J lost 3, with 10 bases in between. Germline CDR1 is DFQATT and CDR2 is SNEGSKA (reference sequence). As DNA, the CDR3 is TGCAGTGCTAGCCGGCGGGGAACAGATACGCAGTATTTT. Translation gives CSASRRGTDTQYF.

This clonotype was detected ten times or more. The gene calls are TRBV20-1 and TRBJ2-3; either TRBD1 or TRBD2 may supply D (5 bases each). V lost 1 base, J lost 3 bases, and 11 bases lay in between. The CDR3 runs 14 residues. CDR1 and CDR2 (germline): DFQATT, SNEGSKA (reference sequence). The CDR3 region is CSARVGPRTDTQYF. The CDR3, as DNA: TGCAGTGCTAGAGTGGGACCACGGACAGATACGCAGTATTTT.

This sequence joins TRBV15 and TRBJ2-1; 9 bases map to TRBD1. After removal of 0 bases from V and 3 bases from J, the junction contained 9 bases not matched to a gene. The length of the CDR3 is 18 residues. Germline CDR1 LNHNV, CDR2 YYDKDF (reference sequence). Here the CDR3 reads CATSRDIRRGQGYNEQFF. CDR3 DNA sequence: TGTGCCACCAGCAGAGATATACGGCGGGGACAGGGCTACAATGAGCAGTTCTTC.

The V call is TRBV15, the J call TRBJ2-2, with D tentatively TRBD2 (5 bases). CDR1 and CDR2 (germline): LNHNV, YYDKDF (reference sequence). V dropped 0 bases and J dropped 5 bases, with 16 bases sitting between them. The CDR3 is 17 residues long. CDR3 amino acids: CATSRDLLALNTGELFF. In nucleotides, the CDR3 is TGTGCCACCAGCAGAGATCTTCTAGCTCTGAATACCGGGGAGCTGTTTTTT. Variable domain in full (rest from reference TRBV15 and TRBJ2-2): DAMVIQNPRYQVTQFGKPVTLSCSQTLNHNVMYWYQQKSSQAPKLLFHYYDKDFNNEADTPDNFQSRRPNTSFCFLDIRSPGLGDTAMYLCATSRDLLALNTGELFFGEGSRLTVL.

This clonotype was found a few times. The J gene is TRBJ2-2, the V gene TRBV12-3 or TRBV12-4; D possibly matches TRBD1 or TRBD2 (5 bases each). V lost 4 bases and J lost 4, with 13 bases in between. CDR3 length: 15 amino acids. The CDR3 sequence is CASSSPGRVTGELFF. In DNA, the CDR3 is TGTGCCAGCAGTTCCCCGGGACGGGTCACCGGGGAGCTGTTTTTT.

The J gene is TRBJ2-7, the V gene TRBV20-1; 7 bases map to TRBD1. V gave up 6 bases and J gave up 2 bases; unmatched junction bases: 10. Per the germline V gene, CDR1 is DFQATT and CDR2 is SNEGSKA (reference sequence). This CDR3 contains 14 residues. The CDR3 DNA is TGCAGTGCGGATCCGGGACAGTGGACCTACGAGCAGTACTTC. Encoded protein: CSADPGQWTYEQYF.

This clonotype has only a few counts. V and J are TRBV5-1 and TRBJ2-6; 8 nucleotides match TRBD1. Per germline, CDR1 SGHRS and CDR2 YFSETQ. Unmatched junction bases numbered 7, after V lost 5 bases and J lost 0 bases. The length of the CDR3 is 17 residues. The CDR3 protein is CASRWGQVHSGANVLTF. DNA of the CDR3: TGCGCCAGCAGATGGGGACAGGTCCACTCTGGGGCCAACGTCCTGACTTTC.

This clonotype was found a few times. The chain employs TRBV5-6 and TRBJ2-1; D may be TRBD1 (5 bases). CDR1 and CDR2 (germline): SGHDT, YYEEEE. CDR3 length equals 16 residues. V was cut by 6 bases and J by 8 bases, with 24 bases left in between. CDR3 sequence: CASIPPHRVGPDEQFF. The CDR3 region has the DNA TGTGCCAGCATCCCCCCTCACCGGGTGGGGCCCGATGAGCAGTTCTTC.

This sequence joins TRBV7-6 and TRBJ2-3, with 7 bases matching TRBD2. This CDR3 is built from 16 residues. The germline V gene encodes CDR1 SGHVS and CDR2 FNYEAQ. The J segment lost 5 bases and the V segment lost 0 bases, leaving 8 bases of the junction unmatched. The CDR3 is CASSLASGPGEDTQYF. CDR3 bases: TGTGCCAGCAGCTTAGCTAGCGGGCCGGGGGAAGATACGCAGTATTTT.

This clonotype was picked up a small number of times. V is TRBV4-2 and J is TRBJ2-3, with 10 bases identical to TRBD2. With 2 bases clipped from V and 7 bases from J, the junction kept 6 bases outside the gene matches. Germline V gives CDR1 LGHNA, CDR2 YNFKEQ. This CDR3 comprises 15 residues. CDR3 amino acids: CASSQTSGAPNTQYF. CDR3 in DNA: TGTGCCAGCAGCCAAACTAGCGGGGCCCCTAATACGCAGTATTTT.

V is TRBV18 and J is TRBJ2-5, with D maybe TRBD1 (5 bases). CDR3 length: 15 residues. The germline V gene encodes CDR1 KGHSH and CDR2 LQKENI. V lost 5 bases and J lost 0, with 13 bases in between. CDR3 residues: CASSSQGAHQETQYF. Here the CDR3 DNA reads TGTGCCAGCTCATCCCAGGGCGCCCACCAAGAGACCCAGTACTTC.

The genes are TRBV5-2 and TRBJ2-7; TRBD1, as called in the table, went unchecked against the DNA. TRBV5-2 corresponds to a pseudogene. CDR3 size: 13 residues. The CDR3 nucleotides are TGTGCCATCAGCCCTGGGCTCCCCTACGAGCAGTACTTC. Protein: CAISPGLPYEQYF.

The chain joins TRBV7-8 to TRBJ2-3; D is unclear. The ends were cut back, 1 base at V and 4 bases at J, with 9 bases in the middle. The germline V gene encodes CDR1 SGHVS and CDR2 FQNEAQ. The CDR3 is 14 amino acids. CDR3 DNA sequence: TGTGCCAGCAGCTTAGATATTGGCCCAGATACGCAGTATTTT. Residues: CASSLDIGPDTQYF.

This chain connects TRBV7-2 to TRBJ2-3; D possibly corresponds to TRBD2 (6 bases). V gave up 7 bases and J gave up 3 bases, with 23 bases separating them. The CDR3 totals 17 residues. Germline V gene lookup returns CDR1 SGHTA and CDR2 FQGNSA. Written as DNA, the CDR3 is TGTGCCAGCACCCTCCGGCCGGGAGATGCGGGAACAGATACGCAGTATTTT. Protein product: CASTLRPGDAGTDTQYF.

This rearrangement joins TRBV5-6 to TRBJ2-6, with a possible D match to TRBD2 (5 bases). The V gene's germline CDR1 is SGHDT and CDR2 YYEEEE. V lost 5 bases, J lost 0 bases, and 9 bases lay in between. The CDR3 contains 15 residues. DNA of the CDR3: TGTGCCAGCAGACGGGGAAGCTCTGGGGCCAACGTCCTGACTTTC. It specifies CASRRGSSGANVLTF.

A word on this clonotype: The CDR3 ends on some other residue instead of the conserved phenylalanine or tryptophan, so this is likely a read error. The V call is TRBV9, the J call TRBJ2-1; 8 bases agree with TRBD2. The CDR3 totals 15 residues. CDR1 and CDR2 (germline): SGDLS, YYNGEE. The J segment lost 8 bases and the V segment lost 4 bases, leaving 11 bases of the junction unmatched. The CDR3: CASSLTGGIRDEQFL. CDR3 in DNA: TGTGCCAGCAGCTTGACGGGGGGGATTCGTGATGAGCAGTTCTTA.

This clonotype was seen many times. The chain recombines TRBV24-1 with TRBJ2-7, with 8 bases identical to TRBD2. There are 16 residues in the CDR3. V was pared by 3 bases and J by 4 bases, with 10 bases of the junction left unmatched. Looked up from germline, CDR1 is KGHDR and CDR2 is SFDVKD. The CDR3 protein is CATSDPSGTRPYEQYF. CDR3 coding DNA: TGTGCCACCAGTGATCCCTCCGGGACTAGACCGTACGAGCAGTACTTC.

The DNA of the CDR3 is TGTGCCAGCAGCCCAGCTCCGGGACCGCGAACCGGGGAGCTGTTTTTT. It specifies CASSPAPGPRTGELFF. The chain recombines TRBV7-8 with TRBJ2-2, with D possibly being TRBD1 or TRBD2 (5 bases each). V gave up 5 bases and J gave up 5 bases, with 18 bases separating them. The germline V gene encodes CDR1 SGHVS and CDR2 FQNEAQ. The CDR3 length is 16 residues. Complete variable domain (other parts from reference TRBV7-8 and TRBJ2-2): GAGVSQSPRYKVAKRGQDVALRCDPISGHVSLFWYQQALGQGPEFLTYFQNEAQLDKSGLPSDRFFAERPEGSVSTLKIQRTQQEDSAVYLCASSPAPGPRTGELFFGEGSRLTVL.

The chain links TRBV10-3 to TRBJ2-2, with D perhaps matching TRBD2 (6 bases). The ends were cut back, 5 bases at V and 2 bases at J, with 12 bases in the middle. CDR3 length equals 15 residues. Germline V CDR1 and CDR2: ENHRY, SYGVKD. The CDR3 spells CAISSLGLNTGELFF. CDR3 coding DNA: TGTGCCATCAGTTCTTTGGGACTCAACACCGGGGAGCTGTTTTTT.